This T cell receptor (beta chain) came from a study of CD4 T cell repertoires in COVID-19 (dated by TCRdb to the early 2020s). Background for the entire study: To analyze cross-reactivity, CFSE-low cells were expanded with IL-2 for 9 to 10 days and then labeled again and restimulated with spike proteins from other coronaviruses. The study characterized naturally processed CD4+ T cell responses to SARS-CoV-2 spike and nucleoprotein in COVID-19-recovered individuals, using TCR Vbeta sequencing to assess clonal composition. In three recovered individuals, the researchers analyzed the TCR Vbeta repertoire of SARS-CoV-2-reactive T cells at the subset level.

Study-level results and caveats: Consistent with cross-reactivity, between about 6.5 and 27% of SARS-CoV-2 clonotypes also showed up in secondary cultures stimulated with SARS-CoV and/or HKU1 spike. Several of the most expanded SARS-CoV-2-reactive clonotypes were found to be shared between two or all three memory subsets, suggesting intraclonal diversification.

Memory T cell samples that were not cultured went straight to sequencing right after ex vivo isolation. CD4+ total memory, central memory, effector memory and circulating T follicular helper cells were isolated from peripheral blood mononuclear cells. Library method: the immunoSEQ multiplex PCR assay. The study's processing was this. The Chao-Jaccard similarity index and counts of shared clonotypes were used to quantify repertoire overlap between subsets. TCRdb holds this immuneACCESS table with in-frame rearrangements only. Some clones are missing; in checked studies, unresolved V genes explain under half, and the rest has no known cause. The DNA gave D and trimming, while V, J and clone size come from that table. This sample lists 20,000 to 25,000 clones; roughly 84% were detected once. The leading ten clones occupy about 0.6% of the sample. Regarding this clone: What antigen it recognizes has not been identified. Base qualities are not provided; no much larger clone lies one nucleotide away.

The germline V gene (reference sequence) supplies CDR1 GTSNPN and CDR2 SVGIG. Reading from cysteine to phenylalanine, the CDR3 counts 13 amino acids. Solely the CDR3 DNA is kept, with 39 bases framed from the first base. Between the V and J ends, shortened by 5 bases and 4 bases respectively, the junction contains 14 bases. Recombination joined TRBV30 with TRBJ1-1, with no D gene named confidently. The specimen was central memory CD4+ T cells from blood, collected before the COVID-19 pandemic. The intended sense of this specimen's cell subset or site label: CD4+ T central memory cells. The sequence was collected from a human donor who had COVID-19. Here the CDR3 is given as CAWGEGAGTEAFF. The sequenced DNA: TGTGCCTGGGGGGAGGGAGCGGGCACTGAAGCTTTCTTT.